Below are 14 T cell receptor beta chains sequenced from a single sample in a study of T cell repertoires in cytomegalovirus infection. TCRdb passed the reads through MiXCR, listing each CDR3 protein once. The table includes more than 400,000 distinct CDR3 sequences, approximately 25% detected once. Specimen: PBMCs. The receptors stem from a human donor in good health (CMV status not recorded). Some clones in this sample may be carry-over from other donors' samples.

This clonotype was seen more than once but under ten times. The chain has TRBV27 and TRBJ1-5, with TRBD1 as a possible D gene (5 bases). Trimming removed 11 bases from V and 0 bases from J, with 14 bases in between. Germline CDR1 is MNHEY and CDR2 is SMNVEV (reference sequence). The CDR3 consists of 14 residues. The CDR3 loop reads CASRDGYSNQPQHF. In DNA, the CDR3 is TGTGCCTCCAGGGACGGATATAGCAATCAGCCCCAGCATTTT.

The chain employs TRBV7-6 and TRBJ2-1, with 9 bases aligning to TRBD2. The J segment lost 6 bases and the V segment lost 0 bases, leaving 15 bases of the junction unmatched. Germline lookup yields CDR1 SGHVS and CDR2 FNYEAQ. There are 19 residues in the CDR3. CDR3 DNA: TGTGCCAGCAGCTTAGCCCCGAGTAGCGGGAGAGGTGTAGGCAATGAGCAGTTCTTC. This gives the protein CASSLAPSSGRGVGNEQFF.

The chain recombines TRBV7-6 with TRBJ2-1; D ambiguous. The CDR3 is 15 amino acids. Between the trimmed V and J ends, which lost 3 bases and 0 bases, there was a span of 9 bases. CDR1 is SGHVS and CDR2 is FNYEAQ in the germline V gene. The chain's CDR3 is CASSFQASSYNEQFF. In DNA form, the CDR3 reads TGTGCCAGCAGCTTCCAGGCAAGCTCCTACAATGAGCAGTTCTTC.

In DNA, the CDR3 is TGTGCCACCCTCAAGGGAGATAGCAATCAGCCCCAGCATTTT. Translation gives CATLKGDSNQPQHF. The J gene is TRBJ1-5, the V gene TRBV12-3 or TRBV12-4; no reliable D call. Between the trimmed V and J ends, which lost 10 bases and 0 bases, there was a span of 13 bases. CDR3 length equals 14 residues.

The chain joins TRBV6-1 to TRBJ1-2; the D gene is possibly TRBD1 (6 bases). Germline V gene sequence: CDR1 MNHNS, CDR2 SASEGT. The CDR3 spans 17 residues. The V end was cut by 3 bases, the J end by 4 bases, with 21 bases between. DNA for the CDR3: TGTGCCAGCAGTGAGATAGCAGGGGATCAAGGAGCCTATGGCTACACCTTC. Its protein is CASSEIAGDQGAYGYTF.

CDR3 sequence reads: CASSPAPEKRETQYF. The CDR3, as DNA: TGTGCCAGCAGCCCGGCGCCGGAGAAACGAGAGACCCAGTACTTC. The J gene is TRBJ2-5, the V gene TRBV28; no definite D call. This CDR3 has 15 amino acids. The germline V and J ends were trimmed by 6 bases and 4 bases, with 18 bases remaining between them. Germline loops: CDR1 MDHEN, CDR2 SYDVKM.

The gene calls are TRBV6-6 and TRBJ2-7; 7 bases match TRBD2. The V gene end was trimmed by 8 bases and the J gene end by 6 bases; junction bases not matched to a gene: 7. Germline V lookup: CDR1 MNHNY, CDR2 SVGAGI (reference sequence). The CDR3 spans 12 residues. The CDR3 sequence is CASGRGLGEQYV. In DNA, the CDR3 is TGTGCCAGCGGGAGGGGCTTGGGCGAGCAGTACGTC.

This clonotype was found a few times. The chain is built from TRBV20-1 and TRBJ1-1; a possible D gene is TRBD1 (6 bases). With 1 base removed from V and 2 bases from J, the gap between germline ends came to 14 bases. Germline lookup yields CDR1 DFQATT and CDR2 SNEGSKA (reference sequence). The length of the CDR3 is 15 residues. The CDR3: CSARVPGGRNTEAFF. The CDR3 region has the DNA TGCAGTGCTAGAGTTCCCGGGGGGCGAAACACTGAAGCTTTCTTT.

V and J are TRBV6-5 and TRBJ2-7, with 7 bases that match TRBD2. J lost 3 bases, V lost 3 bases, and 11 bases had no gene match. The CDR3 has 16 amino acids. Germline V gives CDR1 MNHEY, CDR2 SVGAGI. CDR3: CASSYSGLVGVYEQYF. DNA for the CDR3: TGTGCCAGCAGTTATTCCGGACTAGTTGGAGTCTACGAGCAGTACTTC.

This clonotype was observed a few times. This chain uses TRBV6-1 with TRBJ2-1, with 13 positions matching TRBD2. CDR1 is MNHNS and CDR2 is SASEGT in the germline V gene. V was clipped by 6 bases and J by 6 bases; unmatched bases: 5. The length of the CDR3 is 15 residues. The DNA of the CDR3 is TGTGCCAGCAGGGCAACTAGCGGGAGGGCCAATGAGCAGTTCTTC. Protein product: CASRATSGRANEQFF.

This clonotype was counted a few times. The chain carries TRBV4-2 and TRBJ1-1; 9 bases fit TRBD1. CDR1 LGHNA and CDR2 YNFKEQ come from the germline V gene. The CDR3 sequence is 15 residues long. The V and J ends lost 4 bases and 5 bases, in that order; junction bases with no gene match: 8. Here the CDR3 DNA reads TGTGCCAGCAGCCCTTCGGACAGGGGATCAACTGAAGCTTTCTTT. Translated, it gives CASSPSDRGSTEAFF.

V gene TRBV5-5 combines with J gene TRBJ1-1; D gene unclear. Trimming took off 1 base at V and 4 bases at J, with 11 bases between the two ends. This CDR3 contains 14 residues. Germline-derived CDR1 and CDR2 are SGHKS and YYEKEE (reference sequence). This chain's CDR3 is CASSLLSRFTEAFF. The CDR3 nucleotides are TGTGCCAGCAGCTTGCTCTCCAGATTCACTGAAGCTTTCTTT.

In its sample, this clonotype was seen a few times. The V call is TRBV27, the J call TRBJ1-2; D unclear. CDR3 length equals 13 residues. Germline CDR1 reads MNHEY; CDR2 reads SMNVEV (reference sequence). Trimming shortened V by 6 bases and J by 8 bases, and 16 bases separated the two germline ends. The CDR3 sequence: CASRSRRAGGYTF. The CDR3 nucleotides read TGTGCCAGCAGGAGCCGGCGGGCGGGGGGCTACACCTTC.

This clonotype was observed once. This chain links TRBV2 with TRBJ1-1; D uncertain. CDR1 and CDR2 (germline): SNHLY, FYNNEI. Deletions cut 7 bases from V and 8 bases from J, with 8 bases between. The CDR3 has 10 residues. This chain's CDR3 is CASMGSEAFF. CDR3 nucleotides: TGTGCCAGCATGGGGTCAGAAGCTTTCTTT.